Detailed here is one T cell receptor (beta chain). The antigen is unknown. The germline V gene encodes CDR1 KGHSH and CDR2 LQKENI. The CDR3 sequence is 14 residues long. Between the trimmed V and J ends, which lost 3 bases and 5 bases, there was a span of 13 bases. The entry originates in a study of cytomegalovirus exposure and HLA in healthy donors. On the study more broadly: Most genotyped donors, about four fifths of around 370, had Caucasian-associated genetic ancestry.

Use of 60 Vbeta and 13 Jbeta primers characterized the PCR. Profiling relied on immunoSEQ multiplex PCR, and the TCRdb table lists in-frame clones only, not all of them. Its listing shows some 150,000 clones. The study, taken as a whole, reports: As a later analysis revealed, most CMV-associated TCR beta chains appeared HLA-restricted.

What was sequenced was PBMCs. This receptor was identified in a woman aged 18-29 years in good health and CMV-seropositive. The chain employs TRBV18 and TRBJ2-5; no reliable D call. CDR3 in amino acids: CASSPAAQWETQYF. The DNA of the CDR3 is TGTGCCAGCTCACCTGCGGCCCAATGGGAGACCCAGTACTTC.